The 3 T cell receptor beta chains listed next were all sequenced from one sample in a study of blood T cell repertoires in COVID-19 (dated by TCRdb to 2020 to 2021). Library preparation used the immunoSEQ multiplex PCR assay. TCRdb re-hosts the immuneACCESS table, in-frame sequences only. Its copies lack some clones; in the studies checked, an unresolved V gene accounts for under half of them, and the cause for the rest is not known. This sample lists tens of thousands of clones; around 86% were detected once. 3.8% of the sample is held by the ten biggest clonotypes. The sequencing input was peripheral blood. The origin of the receptors is a man aged 55 to 70 with acute or convalescent COVID-19.

The rearrangement uses TRBV24-1 and TRBJ2-2; D is possibly TRBD1 (6 bases). The CDR3 length is 14 residues. The V gene's germline CDR1 is KGHDR and CDR2 SFDVKD. V shed 9 bases and J shed 3 bases, with 13 bases lying between them. This CDR3 reads CATGTKWDTGELFF. The CDR3 DNA follows: TGTGCCACCGGGACAAAGTGGGACACCGGGGAGCTGTTTTTT.

This chain joins TRBV6-2 or TRBV6-3 and TRBJ2-7; 9 bases fit TRBD1. The CDR3 covers 14 residues. V shed 9 bases and J 6 bases; nucleotides not matched to a gene: 12. Germline CDR1 MNHEY, CDR2 SVGEGT. CDR3 loop: CASSWGQGKGEQYF. The CDR3 DNA is TGTGCCAGTAGCTGGGGACAGGGAAAGGGCGAGCAGTACTTC.

V and J are TRBV6-5 and TRBJ1-2; TRBD1 matches 10 bases. This CDR3 has 12 residues. V lost 8 bases, J lost 5 bases, and 2 bases stayed unmatched. Germline values: CDR1 MNHEY, CDR2 SVGAGI. This chain's CDR3 is CASRDRGYGYTF. CDR3 in DNA: TGTGCCAGCCGGGACAGGGGATATGGCTACACCTTC.